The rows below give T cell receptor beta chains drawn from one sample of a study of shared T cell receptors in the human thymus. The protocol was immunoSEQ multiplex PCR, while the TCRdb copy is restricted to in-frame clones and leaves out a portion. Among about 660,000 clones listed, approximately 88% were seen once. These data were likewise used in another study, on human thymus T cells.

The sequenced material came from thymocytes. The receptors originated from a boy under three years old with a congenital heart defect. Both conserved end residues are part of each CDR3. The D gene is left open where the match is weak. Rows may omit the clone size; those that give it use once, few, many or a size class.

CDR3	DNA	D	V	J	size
CASSLGGTSRDNEQFF	TGTGCCAGCAGCTTAGGGGGGACTAGTAGGGACAATGAGCAGTTCTTC	TRBD2	TRBV7-2	TRBJ2-1	NA
CASGQRENEQYF	TGTGCTAGTGGTCAGCGGGAGAACGAGCAGTACTTC	TRBD2	TRBV12-5	TRBJ2-7	NA
CASSEGGKNPKGYGYTF	TGTGCCAGCAGTGAAGGAGGGAAAAACCCGAAGGGCTATGGCTACACCTTC	NA	TRBV6-1	TRBJ1-2	NA
CASSLSYMGADYNEQFF	TGTGCCAGCAGCTTAAGTTATATGGGGGCAGACTACAATGAGCAGTTCTTC	NA	TRBV7-3	TRBJ2-1	NA
CASSPEGLAVYEQYF	TGTGCCAGCAGCCCCGAGGGACTAGCGGTCTACGAGCAGTACTTC	TRBD2	TRBV14	TRBJ2-7	NA
CASTRIQGDQSPLHF	TGCGCCAGTACCCGTATACAGGGTGATCAGTCACCCCTCCACTTT	NA	TRBV10-2	TRBJ1-6	NA
CASSQGTTRTVFNTGELFF	TGCGCCAGCAGTCAGGGAACGACGAGGACAGTTTTTAACACCGGGGAGCTGTTTTTT	NA	TRBV23-1	TRBJ2-2	NA
CASSLNPRQGPYGYTF	TGTGCCAGCAGTTTAAACCCCAGGCAGGGGCCTTATGGCTACACCTTC	NA	TRBV27	TRBJ1-2	NA
CASSPRQGSLANYGYTF	TGTGCCAGCAGCCCCAGACAGGGCTCCCTAGCTAACTATGGCTACACCTTC	TRBD1	TRBV7-8	TRBJ1-2	NA
CASSPGLRVEQFF	TGTGCCAGCAGTCCGGGACTCCGGGTGGAGCAGTTCTTC	NA	TRBV27	TRBJ2-1	NA
CASSLPGHQETQYF	TGTGCCAGCAGTTTACCAGGGCACCAAGAGACCCAGTACTTC	NA	TRBV28	TRBJ2-5	NA
CASSFSGVAEAFF	TGTGCCAGCAGTTTCTCGGGGGTCGCTGAAGCTTTCTTT	NA	TRBV28	TRBJ1-1	NA
CASSPGQGQETQYF	TGTGCCAGCAGCCCCGGACAGGGTCAAGAGACCCAGTACTTC	TRBD1	TRBV7-6	TRBJ2-5	NA
CASSHGTQGFHEQYF	TGTGCCAGCAGCCACGGGACACAGGGGTTCCACGAGCAGTACTTC	TRBD1	TRBV28	TRBJ2-7	NA
CASSQVVRESVTGELFF	TGTGCCAGCAGCCAAGTGGTTAGGGAGTCAGTCACCGGGGAGCTGTTTTTT	NA	TRBV14	TRBJ2-2	NA
CASSPNLTGIETQYF	TGTGCCAGCAGCCCGAACCTGACAGGGATTGAGACCCAGTACTTC	TRBD1	TRBV5-6	TRBJ2-5	once
CASSVGQANTEAFF	TGTGCCAGCAGTGTAGGACAGGCGAACACTGAAGCTTTCTTT	TRBD1	TRBV6-1	TRBJ1-1	NA
CASSSWARDRLYNEQFF	TGTGCCAGCAGTTCCTGGGCCCGGGACAGACTTTACAATGAGCAGTTCTTC	TRBD1	TRBV28	TRBJ2-1	once
CASRGRGAATDTQYF	TGTGCCAGTCGGGGGAGAGGAGCGGCCACAGATACGCAGTATTTT	NA	TRBV19	TRBJ2-3	NA
CASIKEPSNYGYTF	TGTGCCAGTATCAAGGAGCCTTCTAACTATGGCTACACCTTC	NA	TRBV19	TRBJ1-2	NA
CASQLLQVADTQYF	TGTGCCTCACAGTTATTACAGGTCGCAGATACGCAGTATTTT	NA	TRBV27	TRBJ2-3	NA
CASSQRQLNEKLFF	TGTGCCAGCAGCCAACGACAGCTTAATGAAAAACTGTTTTTT	NA	TRBV14	TRBJ1-4	NA
CASSMGLAGRAGELFF	TGTGCCAGTAGTATGGGGCTAGCGGGGCGGGCCGGGGAGCTGTTTTTT	TRBD2	TRBV19	TRBJ2-2	NA
CASGTSENYNEQFF	TGTGCCAGCGGAACTAGCGAGAACTACAATGAGCAGTTCTTC	TRBD2	TRBV6-1	TRBJ2-1	NA
CASSEMVRGTYEQYF	TGTGCCAGCAGTGAAATGGTCCGGGGGACCTACGAGCAGTACTTC	NA	TRBV25-1	TRBJ2-7	NA
CASNYPHNEQFF	TGTGCCAGCAATTACCCTCACAATGAGCAGTTCTTC	NA	TRBV6-5	TRBJ2-1	NA
CASSFTGTPYEQYF	TGTGCCAGCAGCTTTACCGGTACCCCCTACGAGCAGTACTTC	NA	TRBV7-9	TRBJ2-7	NA
CASSKQGIGDTQYF	TGTGCCAGCAGCAAACAGGGGATCGGAGATACGCAGTATTTT	TRBD1	TRBV6-5	TRBJ2-3	NA
CASSQDGGTPYEQYF	TGCGCCAGCAGCCAAGATGGCGGGACCCCCTACGAGCAGTACTTC	NA	TRBV4-3	TRBJ2-7	few
CASSKARDRIVNGYTF	TGTGCCAGCAGCAAAGCGCGGGACCGAATCGTGAATGGCTACACCTTC	NA	TRBV21-1	TRBJ1-2	NA
CASSQDSGPGRYNEQFF	TGCGCCAGCAGCCAGGATAGCGGTCCGGGTAGATACAATGAGCAGTTCTTC	NA	TRBV4-1	TRBJ2-1	NA
CASSEWGQGTGELFF	TGTGCCAGCAGTGAATGGGGGCAGGGCACCGGGGAGCTGTTTTTT	NA	TRBV25-1	TRBJ2-2	NA
CASSFTLEGTHEQYF	TGTGCCAGCAGCTTCACTCTGGAGGGGACTCACGAGCAGTACTTC	NA	TRBV7-8	TRBJ2-7	NA
CAISGFPPQGTNYEQYF	TGTGCCATCAGCGGTTTCCCCCCCCAGGGGACCAATTACGAGCAGTACTTC	NA	TRBV10-3	TRBJ2-7	NA
CASGLPPTSGKVADTQYF	TGTGCCAGCGGCTTGCCGCCGACTAGCGGGAAGGTGGCAGATACGCAGTATTTT	TRBD2	TRBV5-4	TRBJ2-3	NA
CASSARGGKTDTQYF	TGCGCCAGCAGCGCCCGGGGAGGCAAGACAGATACGCAGTATTTT	NA	TRBV4-1	TRBJ2-3	NA
CASSLNLGASGNTIYF	TGTGCCAGCAGCTTGAACCTGGGGGCGTCGGGGAACACCATATATTTT	NA	TRBV5-6	TRBJ1-3	few
CASSRSYPSREQYF	TGTGCCAGCAGCCGATCCTACCCGTCCCGCGAGCAGTACTTC	NA	TRBV28	TRBJ2-7	once
CASSPMGRGQVGYTF	TGTGCCAGCAGTCCCATGGGCAGGGGGCAAGTGGGCTACACCTTC	TRBD1	TRBV27	TRBJ1-2	NA
CTSSQDRDYPGPRPSYEQYF	TGCACCAGCAGCCAAGATCGGGACTACCCCGGACCAAGGCCCTCCTACGAGCAGTACTTC	NA	TRBV1	TRBJ2-7	NA
CASSQGTSGRASTDTQYF	TGTGCCAGCAGCCAAGGGACTAGCGGGAGGGCTAGCACAGATACGCAGTATTTT	TRBD2	TRBV7-7	TRBJ2-3	NA
CATSVSGELFF	TGTGCCACTAGTGTAAGCGGCGAGCTGTTTTTT	NA	TRBV10-3	TRBJ2-2	NA
CAGGEDRGQETQYF	TGTGCCGGAGGAGAGGACAGGGGCCAAGAGACCCAGTACTTC	TRBD1	TRBV2	TRBJ2-5	NA
CATSEQDRATYEQYF	TGTGCCACCAGCGAGCAAGACAGGGCGACCTACGAGCAGTACTTC	TRBD1	TRBV15	TRBJ2-7	NA
CAWRRAGDGNEQFF	TGTGCCTGGAGGCGAGCGGGAGATGGCAATGAGCAGTTCTTC	TRBD2	TRBV30	TRBJ2-1	NA